The rows below give T cell receptor beta chains drawn from one sample of a study of cytomegalovirus exposure and HLA in healthy donors. The repertoire was sequenced with immunoSEQ multiplex PCR; TCRdb's copy has only in-frame clones and lacks some. This sample carries 250,000 or so clones, about 93% of them seen once, and the ten largest clones take approximately 1.5%. Material: PBMCs. All receptors derive from a girl aged 2-9 years in good health and CMV-seronegative. Both conserved end residues are part of each CDR3. Each record gives: J gene, clone size, V gene, D gene, CDR3 protein, CDR3 DNA. The D gene is left open where the match is weak. Some rows mark clone size as missing; the rest say once, few, many or name a class of expanded clone.

J: TRBJ1-3
size: once
V: TRBV6-5
D: TRBD1
CDR3: CASSARDRDGNTIYF
DNA: TGTGCCAGCAGTGCGAGAGACAGGGATGGAAACACCATATATTTT

J: TRBJ2-3
size: -
V: TRBV4-2
D: TRBD2
CDR3: CASSQVSGGAYDTQYF
DNA: TGTGCCAGCAGCCAAGTTAGCGGGGGGGCCTATGATACGCAGTATTTT

J: TRBJ1-4
size: -
V: TRBV7-8
D: -
CDR3: CASSQGDRNEKLFF
DNA: TGTGCCAGCAGCCAAGGGGATCGTAATGAAAAACTGTTTTTT

J: TRBJ1-5
size: -
V: TRBV5-3
D: -
CDR3: CARSLAGQGHNQPQHF
DNA: TGTGCCAGAAGCTTGGCCGGTCAGGGACACAATCAGCCCCAGCATTTT

J: TRBJ2-2
size: -
V: TRBV5-4
D: -
CDR3: CASSPWGPGELFF
DNA: TGTGCCAGCAGCCCCTGGGGGCCCGGGGAGCTGTTTTTT

J: TRBJ2-2
size: -
V: TRBV4-1
D: -
CDR3: CASSQERGTGELFF
DNA: TGCGCCAGCAGCCAAGAGCGGGGAACCGGGGAGCTGTTTTTT

J: TRBJ1-2
size: -
V: TRBV2
D: -
CDR3: CASPGNYGYTF
DNA: TGTGCCAGCCCGGGGAACTATGGCTACACCTTC

J: TRBJ1-2
size: -
V: TRBV18
D: -
CDR3: CASSPPGANYGYTF
DNA: TGTGCCAGCTCACCCCCAGGGGCAAACTATGGCTACACCTTC

J: TRBJ2-1
size: once
V: TRBV7-9
D: TRBD2
CDR3: CASSTGTIYNEQFF
DNA: TGTGCCAGCAGTACCGGGACTATCTACAATGAGCAGTTCTTC

J: TRBJ2-5
size: -
V: TRBV4-1
D: TRBD2
CDR3: CASSQDLGLAGGRQETQYF
DNA: TGCGCCAGCAGCCAAGATTTGGGACTAGCGGGGGGGAGGCAAGAGACCCAGTACTTC

J: TRBJ2-5
size: -
V: TRBV5-4
D: TRBD1
CDR3: CASSSDREGETQYF
DNA: TGTGCCAGCAGCTCGGACAGGGAAGGGGAGACCCAGTACTTC

J: TRBJ2-5
size: -
V: TRBV6-1
D: TRBD1
CDR3: CASSPTGSKETQYF
DNA: TGTGCCAGCAGTCCGACAGGGTCGAAAGAGACCCAGTACTTC

J: TRBJ2-7
size: once
V: TRBV10-3
D: TRBD2
CDR3: CAITPSGRSGPYEQYF
DNA: TGTGCCATCACCCCTAGCGGGAGATCGGGGCCTTACGAGCAGTACTTC

J: TRBJ1-6
size: -
V: TRBV9
D: -
CDR3: CASSVVPQANNSPLHF
DNA: TGTGCCAGCAGCGTAGTTCCCCAGGCAAATAATTCACCCCTCCACTTT

J: TRBJ1-5
size: -
V: TRBV7-9
D: -
CDR3: CASSQRGPNQPQHF
DNA: TGCGCCAGCAGCCAAAGGGGCCCCAATCAGCCCCAGCATTTT

J: TRBJ2-1
size: -
V: TRBV5-1
D: TRBD2
CDR3: CASSQGLAGDNEQFF
DNA: TGCGCCAGCAGCCAGGGACTAGCGGGAGACAATGAGCAGTTCTTC

J: TRBJ2-5
size: few
V: TRBV6-5
D: TRBD1
CDR3: CATSTGWGTQYF
DNA: TGTGCCACGTCGACAGGGTGGGGGACCCAGTACTTC

J: TRBJ1-2
size: once
V: TRBV10-1
D: -
CDR3: CASSDGQGYGYTF
DNA: TGCGCCAGCAGTGATGGTCAGGGGTATGGCTACACCTTC

J: TRBJ1-4
size: -
V: TRBV7-9
D: -
CDR3: CASSLLSPNEKLFF
DNA: TGTGCCAGCAGCTTACTATCACCCAATGAAAAACTGTTTTTT

J: TRBJ2-1
size: -
V: TRBV7-3
D: TRBD2
CDR3: CASSLKKRGSGYNEQFF
DNA: TGTGCCAGCAGCTTAAAAAAGCGGGGGAGCGGGTACAATGAGCAGTTCTTC

J: TRBJ2-7
size: -
V: TRBV7-6
D: -
CDR3: CASSLDGTYEQYF
DNA: TGTGCCAGCAGCTTAGACGGGACCTACGAGCAGTACTTC

J: TRBJ2-7
size: once
V: TRBV29-1
D: TRBD1
CDR3: CSVRQGAHEQYF
DNA: TGCAGCGTCAGACAGGGGGCCCACGAGCAGTACTTC

J: TRBJ2-1
size: -
V: TRBV10-1
D: -
CDR3: CASSEFSGAGQFF
DNA: TGCGCCAGCAGTGAGTTTAGCGGAGCCGGGCAGTTCTTC

J: TRBJ2-1
size: -
V: TRBV29-1
D: -
CDR3: CSVAGKVTNEQFF
DNA: TGCAGCGTTGCAGGGAAAGTTACTAATGAGCAGTTCTTC

J: TRBJ2-1
size: -
V: TRBV23-1
D: -
CDR3: CASSHPRVGDDEQFF
DNA: TGCGCCAGCAGTCACCCCCGGGTTGGAGACGATGAGCAGTTCTTC

J: TRBJ2-7
size: -
V: TRBV5-6
D: -
CDR3: CASSLGSSSYEQYF
DNA: TGTGCCAGCAGCTTGGGTAGTTCAAGCTACGAGCAGTACTTC

J: TRBJ2-1
size: once
V: TRBV27
D: TRBD2
CDR3: CASPKRLAGGPNEQFF
DNA: TGTGCCAGCCCAAAACGTCTAGCGGGAGGACCCAATGAGCAGTTCTTC

J: TRBJ1-2
size: -
V: TRBV27
D: TRBD1
CDR3: CASSFRTGVSFYGYTF
DNA: TGTGCCAGCAGTTTCCGCACAGGGGTTTCCTTCTATGGCTACACCTTC

J: TRBJ1-6
size: -
V: TRBV5-6
D: TRBD1
CDR3: CASSLPGTGGDSPLHF
DNA: TGTGCCAGCAGCTTGCCCGGGACAGGGGGCGATTCACCCCTCCACTTT

J: TRBJ2-2
size: -
V: TRBV5-1
D: TRBD2
CDR3: CASTLPLAGHTGELFF
DNA: TGCGCCAGCACCCTACCACTAGCGGGTCACACCGGGGAGCTGTTTTTT

J: TRBJ2-7
size: once
V: TRBV18
D: -
CDR3: CASRGQSYEQYF
DNA: TGTGCCAGCCGAGGACAAAGCTACGAGCAGTACTTC

J: TRBJ1-5
size: -
V: TRBV29-1
D: TRBD1
CDR3: CSVGDSLNQPQHF
DNA: TGCAGCGTAGGGGACAGCCTAAATCAGCCCCAGCATTTT

J: TRBJ1-5
size: -
V: TRBV10-2
D: -
CDR3: CASSESGGINQPQHF
DNA: TGCGCCAGCAGTGAGTCAGGGGGAATCAATCAGCCCCAGCATTTT